The present entry profiles one TCR beta chain with its context. No antigen is known for it. The V gene's germline CDR1 is MNHEY and CDR2 SVGEGT. The CDR3 runs to 16 residues. The sample is drawn from a study of CXCR3-negative and CXCR3-positive naive CD8 T cells. Study overall: For each library, about 1.5 +/- 0.3 million TRB reads were obtained, roughly 140 million in total.

UMI-labeled 5' RACE TRB cDNA libraries were prepared from the cells. TCRdb reprocessed the 5' RACE reads and reports one entry per CDR3 protein, with no DNA. This sample's table has approximately 59,000 distinct CDR3 sequences. Study findings and constraints: Whereas both naive subsets had comparably high diversity, memory CD8+ cells had much lower diversity. Post-cryopreservation CXCR3 expression was partly diminished, and the bulk of assays employed fresh PBMCs. CXCR3-positive naive cells had more hydrophobic TRB CDR3s than CXCR3-negative naive cells.

A CD45RO-CCR7+CD27+CD95- phenotype identified naive CD8+ T cells. The sample was naive CXCR3+ CD8+ T cells from blood. Subset noted: CD45RO-CCR7+CD27+CD95- naive CD8+ T cells expressing CXCR3 (TNR3+). The sequence was obtained from a human donor in good health. Some clones in this sample may be carry-over from other donors' samples. This chain joins TRBV6-2 or TRBV6-3 and TRBJ2-7; checking the TCRdb D call of TRBD2 is not possible without DNA. This CDR3 is CASSSDLAVRSYEQYF.